Below are 4 T cell receptor beta chains sequenced from a single sample in a study of cytomegalovirus exposure and HLA in healthy donors. The PCR contained 60 Vbeta and 13 Jbeta primers. Method: immunoSEQ multiplex PCR; TCRdb's copy keeps in-frame clones and lacks some. The sample yields about 120,000 clones, around three quarters seen once. The material sequenced was PBMCs. These TCRs come from a middle-aged woman in good health and CMV-seropositive.

This rearrangement joins TRBV4-1 to TRBJ1-5, with 7 positions matching TRBD1. From germline, CDR1 is MGHRA and CDR2 YSYEKL. The CDR3 spans 15 residues. J lost 0 bases, V lost 8 bases, and 7 bases had no gene match. The CDR3 DNA is TGCGCCAGCCGGGACAGAACGGGTAGCAATCAGCCCCAGCATTTT. Amino acid sequence: CASRDRTGSNQPQHF.

This chain links TRBV30 with TRBJ1-2, with 9 bases that match TRBD1. The V and J ends lost 1 base and 4 bases, in that order; junction bases with no gene match: 7. The CDR3 covers 15 residues. Germline V gene lookup returns CDR1 GTSNPN and CDR2 SVGIG (reference sequence). CDR3 in amino acids: CAWSGKGTGSYGYTF. The CDR3 region has the DNA TGTGCCTGGAGTGGTAAAGGGACAGGGTCCTATGGCTACACCTTC.

The chain carries TRBV5-1 and TRBJ2-5, with 8 bases lining up with TRBD1. With V trimmed by 0 bases and J by 3 bases, 4 bases remained unmatched. This CDR3 has 15 amino acids. Germline V CDR1 and CDR2: SGHRS, YFSETQ. The CDR3: CASSLVGQAEETQYF. In nucleotides, the CDR3 is TGCGCCAGCAGCTTGGTGGGACAGGCAGAAGAGACCCAGTACTTC.

The gene calls are TRBV6-5 and TRBJ2-1; 13 positions match TRBD2. Trimming cost V 7 bases and J 5 bases; bases outside gene matches: 5. Germline lookup yields CDR1 MNHEY and CDR2 SVGAGI. This CDR3 is 15 amino acids long. The CDR3 coding sequence is TGTGCCAGCACCTGGACTAGCGGGAGTCACAATGAGCAGTTCTTC. It codes for CASTWTSGSHNEQFF.